A selection of T cell receptor beta chains follows, all from one sample in a study of technical replicates of blood from a handful of donors. Profiling relied on immunoSEQ multiplex PCR, and the TCRdb table lists in-frame clones only, not all of them. Here the sample spans 68,000 or so clones, nearly 98% being singletons. The sequencing sample was made of T cells isolated from PBMCs. The receptors stem from a human donor in good health. Each CDR3 is given with its conserved first and last residue. A D gene is named only where the DNA matches it firmly. Only part of the rows carry a size: once, few, many, or a class if the clone is expanded.

-,TRBV19,-,CASNSVNPFSGFNTGELFF
-,TRBV14,-,CASSQHKGAKNIQYF
-,TRBV6-1,-,CASSAYWTETYEQYF
-,TRBV2,-,CASSEPGFVYGYTF
-,TRBV7-9,-,CASSFFRPGSPYGYTF
once,TRBV9,-,CASSLWERGKGTDTQYF
-,TRBV9,-,CASSETGRAEKLFF
once,TRBV27,-,CASSYSRANNEQFF
-,TRBV19,TRBD1,CASSSPTGARDGYTF
-,TRBV15,-,CATSREAGYNEQFF
once,TRBV29-1,-,CSGSGPNTGELFF
-,TRBV27,-,CASSLSGVGYTF
-,TRBV6-6,-,CASIRTRSGGSEAFF
-,TRBV4-2,-,CASSQAGTSTDTQYF
-,TRBV5-4,TRBD1,CASTPKGGGETQYF
-,TRBV7-9,TRBD1,CASSHRQGNTYEQYF
once,TRBV28,-,CASVYSGGNTEAFF